This T cell receptor (beta chain) comes out of a study of human T cells and chemical hapten exposure. Study information: Patches that contained 0.01% DPC were applied to the upper back and read at 6 days.

Whole-study findings and limits: PT1 expanded TCR counts and patch test score were linked, and their correlation was positive. Every donor had alopecia, and their immune response may therefore differ from healthy people's.

Original handling: Sampled TCR counts reached a median of roughly 98,000 per sample, with values ranging from roughly 20,000 to 750,000. TCRdb ran MiXCR on the RACE reads and lists one entry per CDR3 protein. TCRdb, rather than the study authors, made the V and J calls. Among 65,000 to 70,000 distinct CDR3 sequences listed, approximately 10% were seen once. Regarding this clonotype: Antigen: not known.

Time point reported: pre-sensitization, week 0. Specified treatment: therapeutic diphenylcyclopropenone sensitization with weekly scalp DPC. This specimen was whole blood, taken in connection with sensitization to the hapten diphenylcyclopropenone (DPC). This sequence was found in a woman aged 45-59 years with alopecia areata. Some clones in this sample may be carry-over from other donors' samples.

Here the CDR3 DNA reads TGCAGCGGGGGACAGACGAACACTGAAGCTTTCTTT. Amino acid sequence: CSGGQTNTEAFF. The rearrangement uses TRBV29-1 and TRBJ1-1; TRBD1 aligns across 7 bases. With V trimmed by 7 bases and J by 1 base, 3 bases remained unmatched. Germline CDR1 reads SQVTM; CDR2 reads ANQGSEA. The CDR3 is 12 residues long.